This record looks at one T cell receptor (beta chain) sequence and its context. This sample is drawn from a study of CD8 T cells in Susac syndrome. Random hexamers were used to reverse transcribe roughly 0.5 to 1 ug of RNA. It was immunoSEQ multiplex PCR that amplified TCR beta CDR3 across 54 Vbeta and 13 Jbeta. TCRdb reprocessed the immunoSEQ multiplex PCR reads via MiXCR and lists one record per CDR3 protein. This sample carries around 140,000 distinct CDR3 sequences, roughly 95% of them seen once, and the ten largest clones take over 0.1%. TCR beta sequences were obtained from blood CD8+ and CD4+ T cells. The multiple sclerosis control group consisted of treatment-naive patients whose relapsing-remitting disease, which was either stable or active, fulfilled revised McDonald criteria. TEMRA cells were FACS-enriched, while CD8+ and CD4+ T cells were negatively isolated. The CDR3 extends over 16 amino acids. Germline CDR1 and CDR2: LNHNV and YYDKDF (reference sequence). V was pared by 3 bases and J by 2 bases, with 17 bases between.

This TCR was recovered from a human donor with multiple sclerosis. The sample comprised CD4+ T cells from PBMCs. V is TRBV15 and J is TRBJ2-7, with D perhaps matching TRBD1 (5 bases). The CDR3 reads CATSSQSHGQAYEQYF. The CDR3, as DNA: TGTGCCACCAGCAGCCAATCCCACGGACAAGCCTACGAGCAGTACTTC.